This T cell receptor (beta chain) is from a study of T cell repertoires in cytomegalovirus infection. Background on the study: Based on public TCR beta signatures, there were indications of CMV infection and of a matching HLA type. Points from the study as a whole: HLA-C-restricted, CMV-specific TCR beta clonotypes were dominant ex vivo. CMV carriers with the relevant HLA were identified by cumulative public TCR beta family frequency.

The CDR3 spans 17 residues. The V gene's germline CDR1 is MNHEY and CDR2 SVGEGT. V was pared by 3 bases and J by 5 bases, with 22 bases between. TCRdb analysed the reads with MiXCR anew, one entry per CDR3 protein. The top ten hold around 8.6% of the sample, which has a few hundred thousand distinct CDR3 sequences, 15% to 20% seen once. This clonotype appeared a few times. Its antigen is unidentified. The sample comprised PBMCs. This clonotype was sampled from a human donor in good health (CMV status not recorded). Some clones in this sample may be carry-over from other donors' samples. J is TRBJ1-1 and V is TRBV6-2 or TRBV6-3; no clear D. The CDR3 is CASSYPFKGLRGTEAFF. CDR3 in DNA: TGTGCCAGCAGTTATCCGTTTAAGGGTCTACGAGGGACTGAAGCTTTCTTT.